Shown below are 24 T cell receptor beta chains from a single sample sequenced in a study of molecular identifiers for immune sequencing clone quantification. TCRdb re-derived calls from the PCR reads in MiXCR, one entry per CDR3 protein. The data contain over 600,000 distinct CDR3 sequences, just under 20% of them singletons. The sample comprised naive CD8+ T cells from blood, with Jurkat cell RNA spiked in. Subset described: FACS-sorted CD8+CD4-CCR7+CD45RA+ naive T cells. The receptors were sampled from a human donor in good health. Some libraries in this study had Jurkat cell RNA spiked in.

This clonotype was observed many times. The chain uses TRBV27 and TRBJ2-6; D remains ambiguous. V lost 5 bases and J lost 0, with 14 bases in between. CDR1 is MNHEY and CDR2 is SMNVEV in the germline V gene (reference sequence). There are 17 residues in the CDR3. CDR3 loop: CASSLQGPVSGANVLTF. DNA for the CDR3: TGTGCCAGCAGTCTACAAGGGCCAGTCTCTGGGGCCAACGTCCTGACTTTC.

This clonotype was detected ten times or more. The chain employs TRBV12-3 or TRBV12-4 and TRBJ2-1, with 7 bases that match TRBD2. V was pared by 7 bases and J by 7 bases, with 13 bases of the junction left unmatched. The CDR3 is made up of 15 amino acids. The CDR3 DNA follows: TGTGCCAGCAACCGAGGACTAGATCTTACGAATGAGCAGTTCTTC. Translated: CASNRGLDLTNEQFF.

This clonotype was seen many times. This chain uses TRBV10-3 with TRBJ1-5; 7 nucleotides align to TRBD1. The junction had 1 base not matched to a gene; V was cut back by 0 bases and J by 2 bases. This CDR3 is built from 15 residues. Germline loops: CDR1 ENHRY, CDR2 SYGVKD. The CDR3 reads CAISESTGGNQPQHF. The CDR3, as DNA: TGTGCCATCAGTGAGTCAACAGGGGGCAATCAGCCCCAGCATTTT.

This clonotype was seen at least ten times. The J gene is TRBJ2-7, the V gene TRBV4-3; D not resolved. This CDR3 has 16 residues. Germline V gene data show CDR1 as LGHNA and CDR2 as YSLEER. With 0 bases removed from V and 1 base from J, the gap between germline ends came to 13 bases. The CDR3 spells CASSQEVGGASYEQYF. The CDR3 DNA follows: TGCGCCAGCAGCCAAGAGGTTGGCGGCGCGTCCTACGAGCAGTACTTC.

A note on this clonotype: This may come from a read error, since a much larger clone is one base off. The missing conserved phenylalanine or tryptophan at the end of this CDR3 makes a read error likely. The V call is TRBV6-2 or TRBV6-3, the J call TRBJ2-3; 8 bases are a match to TRBD2. The CDR3 consists of 15 residues. Germline loops: CDR1 MNHEY, CDR2 SVGEGT. V was pared by 4 bases and J by 5 bases, with 8 bases of the junction left unmatched. The CDR3 protein is CASSFLAGTQDTQYL. Here the CDR3 DNA reads TGTGCCAGCAGTTTCTTAGCGGGAACTCAAGATACGCAGTATTTA.

J is TRBJ1-5 and V is TRBV24-1; TRBD1 agrees at 7 bases. J lost 5 bases, V lost 0 bases, and 3 bases had no gene match. Germline CDR1 reads KGHDR; CDR2 reads SFDVKD. This CDR3 is 15 amino acids long. CDR3: CATSDLKDRYQPQHF. In DNA form, the CDR3 reads TGTGCCACCAGTGATTTGAAGGACAGGTATCAGCCCCAGCATTTT.

This clonotype was recorded many times. CDR3 protein: CASGRDPTDTQYF. Here the CDR3 DNA reads TGTGCCAGCGGGCGCGATCCCACAGATACGCAGTATTTT. The rearrangement links TRBV9 to TRBJ2-3; D not resolved. The CDR3 is 13 amino acids. V lost 7 bases to trimming and J lost 2 bases, with 11 bases between them. Germline CDR1 SGDLS, CDR2 YYNGEE.

The sample holds many counts of this clonotype. The J gene is TRBJ1-5, the V gene TRBV28; 8 bases align to TRBD1. V shed 5 bases and J 3 bases; nucleotides not matched to a gene: 3. The CDR3 consists of 14 residues. Per germline, CDR1 MDHEN and CDR2 SYDVKM. CDR3 loop: CASSRTGTNQPQHF. DNA for the CDR3: TGTGCCAGCAGTCGGACAGGGACCAATCAGCCCCAGCATTTT.

The V and J genes are TRBV6-2 or TRBV6-3 and TRBJ2-4, with D possibly TRBD2 on 5 matching bases. In germline, CDR1 is MNHEY, CDR2 SVGEGT. This CDR3 has 14 amino acids. V was pared by 6 bases and J by 1 base, with 10 bases between. The CDR3 region has the DNA TGTGCCAGCAGAGGACTCGGGGCCAAAAACATTCAGTACTTC. Translation gives CASRGLGAKNIQYF.

The chain has TRBV2 and TRBJ2-7; D is uncertain. The germline CDR1 and CDR2 sequences are SNHLY and FYNNEI. The CDR3 contains 12 residues. V shed 3 bases and J shed 1 base, with 4 bases lying between them. The CDR3, as DNA: TGTGCCAGCAGTGACATTTCCTACGAGCAGTACTTC. It is translated as CASSDISYEQYF.

Note on this clonotype: Since the CDR3 does not end with the conserved phenylalanine or tryptophan, this likely comes from a read error. The chain has TRBV24-1 and TRBJ2-1; TRBD2 agrees at 12 bases. Per the germline V gene, CDR1 is KGHDR and CDR2 is SFDVKD. V lost 5 bases to trimming and J lost 6 bases; unmatched junction nucleotides: 1. The CDR3 runs to 14 residues. The CDR3 reads CATSGGLAGNEQFL. CDR3 DNA: TGTGCCACCAGTGGGGGACTAGCGGGCAATGAGCAGTTCCTC.

This clonotype has at least ten counts. This chain links TRBV29-1 with TRBJ2-1, with TRBD2 matching over 8 bases. CDR1 and CDR2 (germline): SQVTM, ANQGSEA. V lost 2 bases to trimming and J lost 6 bases; unmatched junction nucleotides: 12. This CDR3 is 16 amino acids long. The CDR3 DNA sequence: TGCAGCGTTGAATTGCTAGCGGGCCCGCTCCCCAATGAGCAGTTCTTC. It specifies CSVELLAGPLPNEQFF.

A remark on this clonotype: The CDR3 carries no conserved terminal phenylalanine or tryptophan, so it likely arises from a read error. This chain links TRBV6-2 or TRBV6-3 with TRBJ2-2; no definite D call. Germline loops: CDR1 MNHEY, CDR2 SVGEGT. V was pared by 6 bases and J by 6 bases, with 8 bases between. CDR3 size: 12 residues. The DNA for the CDR3 is TGTGCCAGCAGCCCTCCCCCCGGGGAGCTGTTTTCT. Its protein is CASSPPPGELFS.

This clonotype was recorded many times. The genes are TRBV6-6 and TRBJ2-6; D unresolved. The V gene's germline CDR1 is MNHNY and CDR2 SVGAGI (reference sequence). There are 14 residues in the CDR3. V lost 6 bases, J lost 2 bases, and 8 bases lay in between. CDR3 region: CASRELAGANVLTF. The CDR3 coding sequence is TGTGCCAGCAGAGAATTGGCTGGGGCCAACGTCCTGACTTTC.

This clonotype was picked up many times. The chain employs TRBV12-3 or TRBV12-4 and TRBJ2-5, with D maybe TRBD2 (10 bases). Trimming removed 4 bases at V and 1 base at J, with 40 bases between. CDR3 length equals 24 residues. CDR3 sequence reads: CASSSNNATGGIRLAGDAQETQYF. The CDR3 DNA sequence: TGTGCCAGCAGTTCGAATAATGCGACAGGGGGAATTCGCCTAGCGGGGGACGCCCAAGAGACCCAGTACTTC.

The chain carries TRBV11-2 and TRBJ2-1; 13 bases are shared with TRBD2. The CDR3 totals 15 residues. CDR1 SGHAT and CDR2 FQNNGV come from the germline V gene. Unmatched junction bases numbered 2, after V lost 1 base and J lost 8 bases. CDR3 DNA: TGTGCCAGCAGCTTAGGGACTAGCGGGGGCGATGAGCAGTTCTTC. Residues: CASSLGTSGGDEQFF. Drawing the rest from reference TRBV11-2 and TRBJ2-1, the complete variable domain is EAGVAQSPRYKIIEKRQSVAFWCNPISGHATLYWYQQILGQGPKLLIQFQNNGVVDDSQLPKDRFSAERLKGVDSTLKIQPAKLEDSAVYLCASSLGTSGGDEQFFGPGTRLTVL.

This clonotype was observed many times. The chain recombines TRBV11-2 with TRBJ2-1; TRBD2 matches 15 bases. The CDR3 has 19 amino acids. V was pared by 2 bases and J by 3 bases, with 8 bases of the junction left unmatched. Germline V lookup: CDR1 SGHAT, CDR2 FQNNGV. The CDR3 DNA sequence: TGTGCCAGCAGCTTACCCACAGGACTAGCGGGGGGGGTCTACAATGAGCAGTTCTTC. It specifies CASSLPTGLAGGVYNEQFF. The complete variable domain, with remaining parts taken from reference TRBV11-2 and TRBJ2-1, reads EAGVAQSPRYKIIEKRQSVAFWCNPISGHATLYWYQQILGQGPKLLIQFQNNGVVDDSQLPKDRFSAERLKGVDSTLKIQPAKLEDSAVYLCASSLPTGLAGGVYNEQFFGPGTRLTVL.

This clonotype was recorded at least ten times. V and J are TRBV5-5 and TRBJ2-7; TRBD1 matches at 9 bases. V was pared by 6 bases and J by 3 bases, with 7 bases of the junction left unmatched. CDR1 and CDR2 (germline): SGHKS, YYEKEE (reference sequence). The CDR3 is made up of 14 amino acids. The CDR3 region is CASIPSTGGYEQYF. The CDR3 DNA reads TGTGCCAGCATCCCGTCGACAGGGGGCTACGAGCAGTACTTC.

V is TRBV19 and J is TRBJ1-5; 9 bases align to TRBD1. The CDR3 has 17 residues. V shed 9 bases, J shed 1 base, and the junction held 13 bases outside the gene matches. Germline loops: CDR1 LNHDA, CDR2 SQIVND (reference sequence). CDR3 loop: CASTGPGTGLSNQPQHF. CDR3 coding DNA: TGTGCCAGCACGGGTCCCGGGACAGGGTTGAGCAATCAGCCCCAGCATTTT. The whole variable domain, remainder taken from reference TRBV19 and TRBJ1-5, is DGGITQSPKYLFRKEGQNVTLSCEQNLNHDAMYWYRQDPGQGLRLIYYSQIVNDFQKGDIAEGYSVSREKKESFPLTVTSAQKNPTAFYLCASTGPGTGLSNQPQHFGDGTRLSIL.

There are many counts of this clonotype. The V and J genes are TRBV7-2 and TRBJ2-5; 11 nucleotides line up with TRBD2. Trimming removed 0 bases from V and 4 bases from J; junction bases left unmatched: 10. CDR1 is SGHTA, CDR2 FQGNSA, per germline. The CDR3 has 18 residues. The CDR3 DNA is TGTGCCAGCAGCTTAGCCGACCTAGCGGGAGGTCGCAGAGAGACCCAGTACTTC. Encoded protein: CASSLADLAGGRRETQYF.

Notes on this clonotype: This sequence may be a read error, since a much larger clone differs from it by one base. CDR3 in amino acids: CSASSRGGTDTRYF. The CDR3 region has the DNA TGCAGTGCTAGCTCCAGAGGAGGGACAGATACGCGGTATTTT. This rearrangement joins TRBV20-1 to TRBJ2-3; possible D gene TRBD1, 7 bases. Germline V gives CDR1 DFQATT, CDR2 SNEGSKA (reference sequence). The CDR3 length is 14 residues.

This clonotype was picked up one time. Here the CDR3 omits its conserved ending phenylalanine or tryptophan, so a read error is the likely source. The V gene is TRBV13, the J gene TRBJ2-7, with D unclear. The V gene's germline CDR1 is PRHDT and CDR2 FYEKMQ (reference sequence). Trimming removed 5 bases at V and 0 bases at J, with 5 bases between. CDR3 length equals 12 residues. The CDR3 region is CASSATSYEQYL. CDR3 in DNA: TGTGCCAGCAGCGCGACCTCCTACGAGCAGTACCTC.

Ten or more counts support this clonotype. V usage is TRBV28 and J usage is TRBJ2-7; the D gene is possibly TRBD2 (6 bases). This CDR3 is built from 19 residues. Trimming pared 6 bases from V and 3 bases from J, leaving 30 bases between. Germline V gene lookup returns CDR1 MDHEN and CDR2 SYDVKM. The CDR3 here is CASSSRAHPNKEGFYEQYF. The CDR3 DNA is TGTGCCAGCAGCTCCCGCGCCCACCCAAACAAGGAGGGATTCTACGAGCAGTACTTC.

This sequence joins TRBV19 and TRBJ2-3; D might be TRBD1 (6 bases). V lost 6 bases, J lost 1 base, and 14 bases lay in between. Per germline, CDR1 LNHDA and CDR2 SQIVND (reference sequence). The length of the CDR3 is 15 residues. This CDR3 reads CASSSGRGRTDTQYF. CDR3 in DNA: TGTGCCAGTAGCTCGGGCAGGGGACGCACAGATACGCAGTATTTT.